The 21 T cell receptor beta chains reported below all come from one sample, sequenced in a study of OX40 agonist ivuxolimab in advanced cancers. The library relied on the immunoSEQ multiplex PCR assay. In its TCRdb copy, this immuneACCESS table keeps in-frame sequences only and misses some clones. Where compared with another copy, unresolved V genes explain less than half of these, and the others have no known cause. The sample data list approximately 26,000 clones, and about 77% of these were observed just once. Clones ranked in the top ten supply more than 9.5% of the sample. Sample: CD4+ or CD8+ T cells sorted from blood, taken in a trial of the OX40 agonist ivuxolimab. The receptors shown here come from an adult with an advanced solid tumor such as melanoma, head and neck, liver or kidney cancer.

CDR3 sequence (DNA): TGTGCCAGCAGCGGCAGGCCACGCACAGATACGCAGTATTTT. Its protein is CASSGRPRTDTQYF. The gene calls are TRBV2 and TRBJ2-3; no clear D gene. This CDR3 comprises 14 residues. V lost 6 bases to trimming and J lost 1 base, with 11 bases between them. The germline gives CDR1 SNHLY, CDR2 FYNNEI.

This clone was counted between two and nine times. The chain employs TRBV5-6 and TRBJ2-3; 10 bases align to TRBD2. The CDR3 covers 16 residues. Trimming cost V 4 bases and J 2 bases; bases outside gene matches: 7. The germline CDR1 and CDR2 sequences are SGHDT and YYEEEE. The CDR3 bases are TGTGCCAGCAGCGGTTTAGCGGGGGGCAACACAGATACGCAGTATTTT. Its protein is CASSGLAGGNTDTQYF.

This clone turned up a few times. V and J are TRBV27 and TRBJ2-3, with D possibly being TRBD2 (6 bases). This CDR3 is built from 13 residues. The germline V and J ends were trimmed by 5 bases and 7 bases, with 13 bases remaining between them. Per the germline V gene, CDR1 is MNHEY and CDR2 is SMNVEV (reference sequence). DNA for the CDR3: TGTGCCAGCAGTCCCCTTGGGGACTATACGCAGTATTTT. This codes for CASSPLGDYTQYF.

The V gene is TRBV19, the J gene TRBJ2-7; D is unresolved. The CDR3 runs to 11 residues. The V gene's germline CDR1 is LNHDA and CDR2 SQIVND (reference sequence). The germline V and J ends were trimmed by 6 bases and 2 bases, with 5 bases remaining between them. The DNA of the CDR3 is TGTGCCAGTAGAACGGCCTACGAGCAGTACTTC. It specifies CASRTAYEQYF.

This clone is labeled large (0.1 to 1%). The V call is TRBV7-8, the J call TRBJ2-7, with 9 positions matching TRBD1. Trimming removed 4 bases from V and 1 base from J; junction bases left unmatched: 2. CDR3 length: 14 amino acids. Germline V gives CDR1 SGHVS, CDR2 FQNEAQ. The CDR3 loop is CASSSTGGSYEQYF. CDR3 sequence (DNA): TGTGCCAGCAGCTCGACAGGGGGGTCCTACGAGCAGTACTTC.

The genes are TRBV4-1 and TRBJ2-7, with a weak D call TRBD2 (5 bases). V was clipped by 5 bases and J by 0 bases, with 8 bases between them. Germline assignment: CDR1 MGHRA and CDR2 YSYEKL. The CDR3 sequence is 13 residues long. As DNA, the CDR3 is TGCGCCAGCAGCGAAGGGAGCTCCTACGAGCAGTACTTC. This translates into CASSEGSSYEQYF.

The DNA for the CDR3 is TGTGCCAGCAGCTACCTAGGGGATCAAGAGACCCAGTACTTC. Its translation: CASSYLGDQETQYF. This chain links TRBV11-2 with TRBJ2-5, with a tentative D call TRBD1 (5 bases). This CDR3 region has 14 residues. Germline values: CDR1 SGHAT, CDR2 FQNNGV. Trimming removed 4 bases from V and 2 bases from J, with 11 bases in between.

The rearrangement links TRBV29-1 to TRBJ2-2, with D hard to call. CDR3 length: 12 amino acids. Germline V gene sequence: CDR1 SQVTM, CDR2 ANQGSEA. V was trimmed by 2 bases and J by 6 bases, leaving 7 bases between them. Here the CDR3 reads CSVEPGSGELFF. The CDR3 DNA sequence: TGCAGCGTTGAACCAGGCTCCGGGGAGCTGTTTTTT.

The chain has TRBV27 and TRBJ1-1; maybe TRBD1 (6 bases). V was trimmed by 5 bases and J by 1 base, leaving 8 bases between them. Germline assignment: CDR1 MNHEY and CDR2 SMNVEV (reference sequence). The CDR3 runs to 13 residues. The CDR3 loop is CASSRGTNTEAFF. The CDR3 region has the DNA TGTGCCAGCAGTAGGGGGACGAACACTGAAGCTTTCTTT.

V gene TRBV10-3 combines with J gene TRBJ2-7; possibly TRBD1 or TRBD2 for D (5 bases each). Germline loops: CDR1 ENHRY, CDR2 SYGVKD. Deletions cut 2 bases from V and 8 bases from J, with 19 bases between. The CDR3 spans 15 residues. CDR3 in amino acids: CAISEPPRGPSKQYF. The CDR3 DNA reads TGTGCCATCAGTGAGCCCCCCCGGGGCCCGTCTAAGCAGTACTTC.

The chain joins TRBV27 to TRBJ2-7; 9 bases are a match to TRBD1. V was pared by 11 bases and J by 3 bases, with 20 bases of the junction left unmatched. CDR1 is MNHEY, CDR2 SMNVEV, per germline (reference sequence). The CDR3 covers 17 residues. CDR3 sequence reads: CASRPGQGSKIFYEQYF. CDR3 bases: TGTGCCTCTCGACCGGGACAGGGTTCCAAAATTTTCTACGAGCAGTACTTC.

The chain carries TRBV6-5 and TRBJ1-2; the match to TRBD1 covers 7 bases. CDR1 is MNHEY, CDR2 SVGAGI, per germline. The CDR3 contains 14 residues. Trimming removed 4 bases from V and 3 bases from J; junction bases left unmatched: 5. As DNA, the CDR3 is TGTGCCAGCAGTTCCCTCAGGGGGGACTATGGCTACACCTTC. Translated, it gives CASSSLRGDYGYTF.

This rearrangement joins TRBV5-6 to TRBJ1-1; D unclear. CDR3 length: 11 amino acids. Trimming removed 2 bases at V and 8 bases at J, with 7 bases between. The V gene's germline CDR1 is SGHDT and CDR2 YYEEEE. The CDR3 is CASSFSREAFF. CDR3 DNA: TGTGCCAGCAGCTTTTCCAGGGAAGCTTTCTTT.

The rearrangement joins TRBV7-9 to TRBJ2-3; 9 nucleotides agree with TRBD2. The ends lost 5 bases at V and 6 bases at J; junction bases unmatched: 12. CDR3 size: 16 residues. In germline, CDR1 is SEHNR, CDR2 FQNEAQ (reference sequence). The CDR3 spells CASSPLGAGGRDTQYF. CDR3 DNA sequence: TGTGCCAGCAGCCCCCTCGGGGCGGGGGGGCGGGATACGCAGTATTTT.

The rearrangement uses TRBV5-1 and TRBJ2-7, with 8 nucleotides matching TRBD1. The CDR3 totals 15 residues. V shed 4 bases, J shed 7 bases, and the junction held 13 bases outside the gene matches. The germline V gene encodes CDR1 SGHRS and CDR2 YFSETQ. The CDR3 spells CASSPGQGTPMEQYF. Here the CDR3 DNA reads TGCGCCAGCAGCCCCGGACAGGGTACCCCTATGGAGCAGTACTTC.

The V call is TRBV7-9, the J call TRBJ2-7; D is perhaps TRBD1 (7 bases). Germline CDR1 and CDR2: SEHNR and FQNEAQ (reference sequence). The CDR3 consists of 14 residues. V was cut by 5 bases and J by 3 bases, with 14 bases left in between. The CDR3 is CASSPTGTGYEQYF. For the CDR3, the DNA is TGTGCCAGCAGCCCGACAGGGACTGGCTACGAGCAGTACTTC. Full variable domain (outside the CDR3, taken from reference TRBV7-9 and TRBJ2-7): DTGVSQNPRHKITKRGQNVTFRCDPISEHNRLYWYRQTLGQGPEFLTYFQNEAQLEKSRLLSDRFSAERPKGSFSTLEIQRTEQGDSAMYLCASSPTGTGYEQYFGPGTRLTVT.

The V gene is TRBV7-9, the J gene TRBJ2-3; D not resolved. V was cut by 5 bases and J by 2 bases, with 14 bases left in between. Germline V CDR1 and CDR2: SEHNR, FQNEAQ (reference sequence). This CDR3 has 15 amino acids. In DNA form, the CDR3 reads TGTGCCAGCAGCCAAGGAAGCGAGCACACAGATACGCAGTATTTT. Amino acid sequence: CASSQGSEHTDTQYF.

The rearrangement links TRBV5-5 to TRBJ1-2, with a tentative D call TRBD1 (6 bases). The ends were cut back, 4 bases at V and 5 bases at J, with 6 bases in the middle. The CDR3 consists of 11 residues. Looked up from germline, CDR1 is SGHKS and CDR2 is YYEKEE (reference sequence). Here the CDR3 reads CASSQGYGYTF. CDR3 bases: TGTGCCAGCAGCCAGGGGTATGGCTACACCTTC.

The chain has TRBV4-1 and TRBJ1-2, with D perhaps matching TRBD1 (6 bases). The CDR3 runs to 16 residues. V gave up 0 bases and J gave up 5 bases, with 16 bases separating them. Germline V lookup: CDR1 MGHRA, CDR2 YSYEKL. The DNA of the CDR3 is TGCGCCAGCAGCCAAGATCCGGCAGGGGATGATTATGGCTACACCTTC. Its protein is CASSQDPAGDDYGYTF.

This clone was seen once. V usage is TRBV4-1 and J usage is TRBJ2-4; TRBD2 might be the D (8 bases). The V gene's germline CDR1 is MGHRA and CDR2 YSYEKL. Trimming left V 0 bases short and J 0 bases short, with 21 bases between. CDR3 length: 20 amino acids. In DNA, the CDR3 is TGCGCCAGCAGCCAAGATCTGCGGGGGGCGAAGGGGGCAGCCAAAAACATTCAGTACTTC. It yields the protein CASSQDLRGAKGAAKNIQYF.

V and J are TRBV7-8 and TRBJ2-7; 8 bases agree with TRBD1. Germline V CDR1 and CDR2: SGHVS, FQNEAQ. The CDR3 has 15 residues. The V and J ends lost 6 bases and 5 bases, in that order; junction bases with no gene match: 12. In DNA form, the CDR3 reads TGTGCCAGCAGACAAACGACAGGGGAGTCGGACGAGCAGTACTTC. The encoded protein is CASRQTTGESDEQYF.